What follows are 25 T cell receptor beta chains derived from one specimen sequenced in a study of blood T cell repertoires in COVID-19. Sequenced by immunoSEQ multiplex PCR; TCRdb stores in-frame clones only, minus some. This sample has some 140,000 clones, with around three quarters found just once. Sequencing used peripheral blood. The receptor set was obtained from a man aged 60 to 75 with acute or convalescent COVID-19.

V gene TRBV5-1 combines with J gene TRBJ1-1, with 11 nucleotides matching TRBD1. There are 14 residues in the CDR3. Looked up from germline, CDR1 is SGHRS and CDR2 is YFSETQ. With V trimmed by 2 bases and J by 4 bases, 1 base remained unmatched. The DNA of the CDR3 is TGCGCCAGCAGCTTAGGGACAGGGGGCACTGAAGCTTTCTTT. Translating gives CASSLGTGGTEAFF.

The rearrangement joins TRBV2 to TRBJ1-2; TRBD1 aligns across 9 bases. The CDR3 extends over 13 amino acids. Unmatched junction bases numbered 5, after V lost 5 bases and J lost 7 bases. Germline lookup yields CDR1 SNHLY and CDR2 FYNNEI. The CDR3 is CASSKQGAAGYTF. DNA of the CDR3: TGTGCCAGCAGTAAACAGGGGGCGGCTGGCTACACCTTC.

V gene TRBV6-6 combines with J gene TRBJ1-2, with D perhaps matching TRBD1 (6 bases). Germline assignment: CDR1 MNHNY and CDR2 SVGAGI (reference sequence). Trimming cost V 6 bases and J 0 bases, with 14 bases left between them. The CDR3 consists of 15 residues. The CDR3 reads CASRPDSNTNYGYTF. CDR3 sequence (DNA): TGTGCCAGCAGACCGGACAGCAACACTAACTATGGCTACACCTTC.

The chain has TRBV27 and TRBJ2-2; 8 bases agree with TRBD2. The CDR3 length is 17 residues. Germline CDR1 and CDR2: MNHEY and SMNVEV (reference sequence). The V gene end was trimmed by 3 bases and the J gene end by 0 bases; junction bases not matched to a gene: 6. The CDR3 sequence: CASSLGPGLANTGELFF. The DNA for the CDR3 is TGTGCCAGCAGTTTGGGGCCGGGACTAGCGAACACCGGGGAGCTGTTTTTT.

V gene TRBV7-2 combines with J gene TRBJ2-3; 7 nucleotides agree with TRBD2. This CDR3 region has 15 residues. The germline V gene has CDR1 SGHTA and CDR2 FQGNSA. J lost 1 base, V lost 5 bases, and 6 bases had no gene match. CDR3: CASSPPGLRTDTQYF. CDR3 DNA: TGTGCCAGCAGCCCTCCGGGACTACGCACAGATACGCAGTATTTT.

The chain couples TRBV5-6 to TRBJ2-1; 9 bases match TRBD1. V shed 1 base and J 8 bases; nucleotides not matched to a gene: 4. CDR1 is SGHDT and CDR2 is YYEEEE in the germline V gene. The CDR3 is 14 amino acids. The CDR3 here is CASSLWDRAYEQFF. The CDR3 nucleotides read TGTGCCAGCAGCTTGTGGGACAGGGCGTATGAGCAGTTCTTC.

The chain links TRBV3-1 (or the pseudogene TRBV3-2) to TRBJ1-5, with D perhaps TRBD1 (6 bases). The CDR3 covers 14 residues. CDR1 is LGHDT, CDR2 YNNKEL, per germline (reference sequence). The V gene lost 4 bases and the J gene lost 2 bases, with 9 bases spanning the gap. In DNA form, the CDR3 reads TGTGCCAGCAGCCTACAGGGACGCAATCAGCCCCAGCATTTT. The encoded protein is CASSLQGRNQPQHF.

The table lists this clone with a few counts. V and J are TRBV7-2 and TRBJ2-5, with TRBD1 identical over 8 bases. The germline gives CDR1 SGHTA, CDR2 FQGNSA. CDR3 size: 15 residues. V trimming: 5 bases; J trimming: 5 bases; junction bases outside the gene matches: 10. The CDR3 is CASSPTGAGEETQYF. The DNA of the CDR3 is TGTGCCAGCAGCCCGACAGGGGCAGGGGAGGAGACCCAGTACTTC.

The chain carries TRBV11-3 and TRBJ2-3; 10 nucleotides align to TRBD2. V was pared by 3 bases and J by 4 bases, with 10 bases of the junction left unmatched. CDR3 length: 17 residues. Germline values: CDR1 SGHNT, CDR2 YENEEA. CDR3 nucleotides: TGTGCCAGCAGCTTGGGTATAGCGGGAGGCTTCGCAGATACGCAGTATTTT. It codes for CASSLGIAGGFADTQYF.

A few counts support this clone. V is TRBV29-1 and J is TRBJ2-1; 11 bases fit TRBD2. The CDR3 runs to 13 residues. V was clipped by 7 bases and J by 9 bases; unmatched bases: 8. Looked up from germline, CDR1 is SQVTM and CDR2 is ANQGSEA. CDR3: CSGISGRAGEQFF. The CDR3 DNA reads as TGCAGCGGAATTAGCGGGAGGGCCGGTGAGCAGTTCTTC.

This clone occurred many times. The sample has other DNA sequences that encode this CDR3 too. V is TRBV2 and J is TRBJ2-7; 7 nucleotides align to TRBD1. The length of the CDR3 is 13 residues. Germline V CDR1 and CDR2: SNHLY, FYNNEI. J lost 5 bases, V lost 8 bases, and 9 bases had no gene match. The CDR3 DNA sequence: TGTGCCAGCCGATTCGCACAGGGGAACGAGCAGTACTTC. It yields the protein CASRFAQGNEQYF.

In DNA form, the CDR3 reads TGTGCCAGCAGCCCGGGAGGGGGCGGGAGGGCCAGGTACGAGCAGTACTTC. Its translation: CASSPGGGGRARYEQYF. The V gene is TRBV9, the J gene TRBJ2-7; 9 bases agree with TRBD2. J lost 4 bases, V lost 4 bases, and 15 bases had no gene match. Germline lookup yields CDR1 SGDLS and CDR2 YYNGEE. The CDR3 extends over 17 amino acids.

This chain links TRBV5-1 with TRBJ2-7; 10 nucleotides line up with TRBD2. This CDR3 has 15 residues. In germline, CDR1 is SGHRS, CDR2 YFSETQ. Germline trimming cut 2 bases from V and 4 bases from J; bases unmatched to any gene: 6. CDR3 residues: CASSFLAGEEYEQYF. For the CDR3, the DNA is TGCGCCAGCAGCTTTCTAGCGGGAGAGGAATACGAGCAGTACTTC.

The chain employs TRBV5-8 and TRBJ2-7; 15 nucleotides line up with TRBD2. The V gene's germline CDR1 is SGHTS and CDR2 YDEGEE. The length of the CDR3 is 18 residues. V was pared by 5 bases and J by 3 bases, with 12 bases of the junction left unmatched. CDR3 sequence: CASRRRTSGRASRYEQYF. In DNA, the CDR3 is TGTGCCAGCAGACGAAGGACTAGCGGGAGGGCCTCTCGCTACGAGCAGTACTTC.

CDR3 loop: CASSLGQGGYEQYF. CDR3 nucleotides: TGTGCCAGCAGCCTCGGACAGGGGGGATACGAGCAGTACTTC. The rearrangement joins TRBV11-3 to TRBJ2-7, with 10 bases identical to TRBD1. Per the germline V gene, CDR1 is SGHNT and CDR2 is YENEEA. The CDR3 is made up of 14 amino acids. Trimming at V came to 5 bases and at J to 4 bases, leaving 5 bases not matched to a gene. The complete variable domain, with remaining parts taken from reference TRBV11-3 and TRBJ2-7, reads EAGVVQSPRYKIIEKKQPVAFWCNPISGHNTLYWYLQNLGQGPELLIRYENEEAVDDSQLPKDRFSAERLKGVDSTLKIQPAELGDSAVYLCASSLGQGGYEQYFGPGTRLTVT.

CDR3 coding DNA: TGTGCCACCAGTGATTTTCAGCGGGTAGGCACAGATACGCAGTATTTT. Amino acid sequence: CATSDFQRVGTDTQYF. The chain is built from TRBV24-1 and TRBJ2-3, with a possible D match to TRBD2 (6 bases). Trimming left V 1 base short and J 1 base short, with 11 bases between. The germline V gene has CDR1 KGHDR and CDR2 SFDVKD. The CDR3 extends over 16 amino acids.

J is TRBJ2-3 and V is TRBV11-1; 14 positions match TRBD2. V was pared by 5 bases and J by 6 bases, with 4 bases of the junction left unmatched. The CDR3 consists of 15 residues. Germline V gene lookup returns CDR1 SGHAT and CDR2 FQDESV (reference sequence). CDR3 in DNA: TGTGCCAGCAGCCAAGGACTAGCGGGAGGTGATACGCAGTATTTT. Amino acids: CASSQGLAGGDTQYF.

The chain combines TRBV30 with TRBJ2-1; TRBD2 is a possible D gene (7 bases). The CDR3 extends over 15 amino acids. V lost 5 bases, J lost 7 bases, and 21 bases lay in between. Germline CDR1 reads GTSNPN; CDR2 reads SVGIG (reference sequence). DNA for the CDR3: TGTGCCTGGGGGGGGGCTAGCGGCTCCAAAAATGAGCAGTTCTTC. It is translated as CAWGGASGSKNEQFF. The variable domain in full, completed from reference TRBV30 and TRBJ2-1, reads SQTIHQWPATLVQPVGSPLSLECTVEGTSNPNLYWYRQAAGRGLQLLFYSVGIGQISSEVPQNLSASRPQDRQFILSSKKLLLSDSGFYLCAWGGASGSKNEQFFGPGTRLTVL.

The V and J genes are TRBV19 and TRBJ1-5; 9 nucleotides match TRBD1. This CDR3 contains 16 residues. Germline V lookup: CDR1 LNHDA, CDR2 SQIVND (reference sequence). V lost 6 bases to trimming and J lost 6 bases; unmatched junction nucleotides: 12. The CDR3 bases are TGTGCCAGTAGCACTGGGGGACAGGGATTTACTCAGCCCCAGCATTTT. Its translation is CASSTGGQGFTQPQHF.

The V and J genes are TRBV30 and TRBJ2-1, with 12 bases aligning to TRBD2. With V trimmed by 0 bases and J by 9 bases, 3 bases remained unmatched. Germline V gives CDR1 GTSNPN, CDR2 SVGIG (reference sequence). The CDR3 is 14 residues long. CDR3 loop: CAWSVTSGSGEQFF. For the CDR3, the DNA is TGTGCCTGGAGTGTGACTAGCGGGAGTGGTGAGCAGTTCTTC.

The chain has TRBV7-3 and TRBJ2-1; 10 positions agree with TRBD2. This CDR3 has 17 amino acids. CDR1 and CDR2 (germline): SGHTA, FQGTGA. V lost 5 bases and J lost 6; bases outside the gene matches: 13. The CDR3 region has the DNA TGTGCCAGCAGCCAAGGGCCTAGCGGGAGTCGGCCCAATGAGCAGTTCTTC. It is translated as CASSQGPSGSRPNEQFF.

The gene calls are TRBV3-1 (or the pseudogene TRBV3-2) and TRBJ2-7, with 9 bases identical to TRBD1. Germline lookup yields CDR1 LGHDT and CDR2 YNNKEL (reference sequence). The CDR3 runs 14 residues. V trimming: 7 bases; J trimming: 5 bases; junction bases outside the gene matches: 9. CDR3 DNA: TGTGCCAGCACACAAGGGACAGGGTTCCACGAGCAGTACTTC. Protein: CASTQGTGFHEQYF.

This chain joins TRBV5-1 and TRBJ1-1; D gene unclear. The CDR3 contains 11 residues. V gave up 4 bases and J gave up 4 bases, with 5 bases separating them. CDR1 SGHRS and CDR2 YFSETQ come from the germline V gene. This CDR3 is CASSPGTEAFF. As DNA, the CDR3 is TGCGCCAGCAGCCCCGGCACTGAAGCTTTCTTT. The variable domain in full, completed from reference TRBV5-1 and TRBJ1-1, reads KAGVTQTPRYLIKTRGQQVTLSCSPISGHRSVSWYQQTPGQGLQFLFEYFSETQRNKGNFPGRFSGRQFSNSRSEMNVSTLELGDSALYLCASSPGTEAFFGQGTRLTVV.

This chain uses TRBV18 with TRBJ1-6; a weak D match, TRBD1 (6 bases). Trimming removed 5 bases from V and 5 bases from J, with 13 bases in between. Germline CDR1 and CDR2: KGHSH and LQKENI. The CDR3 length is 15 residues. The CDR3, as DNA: TGTGCCAGCTCAGGACAGCGCCACGATAATTCACCCCTCCACTTT. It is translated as CASSGQRHDNSPLHF.

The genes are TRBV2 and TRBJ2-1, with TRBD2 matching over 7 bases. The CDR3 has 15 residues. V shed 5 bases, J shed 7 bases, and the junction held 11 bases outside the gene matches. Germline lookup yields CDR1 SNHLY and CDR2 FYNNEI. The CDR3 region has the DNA TGTGCCAGCAGTTTCACTGGACTAGTAGCGAATGAGCAGTTCTTC. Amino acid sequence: CASSFTGLVANEQFF.